This TCR beta chain was documented in a study of blood T cell repertoires in COVID-19. Study-wide background: Sites across the United States, Italy and Spain contributed samples from acute and convalescent COVID-19.

Sequencing was performed with immunoSEQ multiplex PCR; in TCRdb, only in-frame clones are kept and a portion is missing. The data contain roughly 220,000 clones, roughly 84% of them singletons. This CDR3 is built from 20 residues. Looked up from germline, CDR1 is LGHDT and CDR2 is YNNKEL (reference sequence). J gave up 6 bases and V 0 bases, and 14 bases lay outside the gene matches. The TCR was taken from a woman aged 55-69 years with acute or convalescent COVID-19. This chain links TRBV3-1 (or the pseudogene TRBV3-2) with TRBJ2-2; 12 positions match TRBD2. Sequencing was carried out using peripheral blood. CDR3 region: CASSQDPYPLAGGPPGELFF. CDR3 DNA: TGTGCCAGCAGCCAAGATCCCTACCCCCTAGCGGGGGGGCCGCCCGGGGAGCTGTTTTTT.